This entry is about one TCR beta chain. Using immunoSEQ multiplex PCR, the repertoire was profiled, and TCRdb retains in-frame clones only, with some absent. This sample has roughly 130,000 clones, with approximately 94% found just once. This sample was included in a study of control samples from healthy donors and cancer patients. The CDR3 loop spans 11 amino acids. V was cut by 5 bases and J by 1 base, with 2 bases left in between. This clonotype was obtained from a man aged 25 to 45 in good health. This chain links TRBV12-3 or TRBV12-4 with TRBJ1-1; D is unclear. The sample comprised blood. The CDR3 here is CASSKNTEAFF. The CDR3, as DNA: TGTGCCAGCAGTAAGAACACTGAAGCTTTCTTT.